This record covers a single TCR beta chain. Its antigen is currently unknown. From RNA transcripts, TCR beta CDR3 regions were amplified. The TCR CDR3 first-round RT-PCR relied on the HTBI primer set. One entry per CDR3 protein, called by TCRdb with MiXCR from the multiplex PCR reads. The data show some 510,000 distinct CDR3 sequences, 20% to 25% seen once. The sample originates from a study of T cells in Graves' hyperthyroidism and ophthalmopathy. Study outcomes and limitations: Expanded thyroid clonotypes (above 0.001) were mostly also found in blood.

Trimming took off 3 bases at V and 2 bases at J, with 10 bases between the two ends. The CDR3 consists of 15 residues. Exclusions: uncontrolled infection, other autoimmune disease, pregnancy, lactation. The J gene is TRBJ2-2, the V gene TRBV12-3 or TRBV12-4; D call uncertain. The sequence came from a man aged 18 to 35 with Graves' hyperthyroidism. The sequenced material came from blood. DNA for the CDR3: TGTGCCAGCAGTTTGGACGCGGCAAACACCGGGGAGCTGTTTTTT. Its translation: CASSLDAANTGELFF.